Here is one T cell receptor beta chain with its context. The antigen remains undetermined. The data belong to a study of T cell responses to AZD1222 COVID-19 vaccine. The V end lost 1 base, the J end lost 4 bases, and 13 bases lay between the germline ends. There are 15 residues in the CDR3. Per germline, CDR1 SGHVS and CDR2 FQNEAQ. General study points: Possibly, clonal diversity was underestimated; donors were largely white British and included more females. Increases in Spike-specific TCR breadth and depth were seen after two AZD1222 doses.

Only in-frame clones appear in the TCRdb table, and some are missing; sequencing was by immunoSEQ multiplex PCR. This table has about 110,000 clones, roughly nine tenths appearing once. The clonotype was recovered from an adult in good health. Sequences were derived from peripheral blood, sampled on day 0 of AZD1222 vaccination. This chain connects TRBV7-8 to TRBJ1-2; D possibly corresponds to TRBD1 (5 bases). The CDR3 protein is CASSLERSGSYGYTF. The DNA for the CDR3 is TGTGCCAGCAGCTTAGAGCGGTCAGGGAGCTATGGCTACACCTTC.